These 25 T cell receptor beta chains were sequenced from one sample in a study of blood T cell repertoires in COVID-19. Assay: immunoSEQ multiplex PCR; the TCRdb copy retains only in-frame clones and omits some. The top ten hold 3.4% of the sample, which has approximately 260,000 clones, approximately 83% seen once. Material for sequencing was PBMCs or T cells enriched from blood (not recorded which). The receptors were sampled from a man in his fifties who had recovered from COVID-19.

The V gene is TRBV5-1, the J gene TRBJ2-3, with 8 bases aligning to TRBD2. Germline trimming cut 0 bases from V and 3 bases from J; bases unmatched to any gene: 3. CDR3 size: 15 residues. The germline V gene has CDR1 SGHRS and CDR2 YFSETQ. CDR3 in amino acids: CASSLAGGATDTQYF. As DNA, the CDR3 is TGCGCCAGCAGCTTGGCCGGGGGGGCTACAGATACGCAGTATTTT.

The rearrangement uses TRBV3-1 (or the pseudogene TRBV3-2) and TRBJ1-2; a possible D gene is TRBD1 (5 bases). The CDR3 sequence is 15 residues long. Germline CDR1 is LGHDT and CDR2 is YNNKEL (reference sequence). Trimming pared 2 bases from V and 6 bases from J, leaving 16 bases between. The CDR3 DNA reads TGTGCCAGCAGCCAACAGGGCGCTACTTTTAATGGCTACACCTTC. The encoded protein is CASSQQGATFNGYTF.

This chain connects TRBV11-1 to TRBJ2-3, with D perhaps TRBD1 (5 bases). The germline CDR1 and CDR2 sequences are SGHAT and FQDESV (reference sequence). V was clipped by 6 bases and J by 0 bases, with 13 bases between them. There are 15 residues in the CDR3. The CDR3 DNA reads TGTGCCAGCAGTTCCCGGACAACTAGCACAGATACGCAGTATTTT. Translation: CASSSRTTSTDTQYF.

This clone was seen a handful of times. This chain joins TRBV7-3 and TRBJ1-6; D gene ambiguous. Germline assignment: CDR1 SGHTA and CDR2 FQGTGA. The V and J ends lost 3 bases and 9 bases respectively, with 12 bases between them. CDR3 size: 14 residues. The CDR3 sequence: CASSFGPGSSPLHF. The CDR3 bases are TGTGCCAGCAGCTTTGGTCCCGGGAGTTCACCCCTCCACTTT.

The chain carries TRBV2 and TRBJ2-3, with no clear D. Germline lookup yields CDR1 SNHLY and CDR2 FYNNEI. The CDR3 consists of 12 residues. Trimming took 6 bases from V and 1 from J, leaving 5 bases between them. DNA for the CDR3: TGTGCCAGCAGCCCGGGCACAGATACGCAGTATTTT. Translating it yields CASSPGTDTQYF.

This clone was seen a handful of times. V is TRBV10-1 and J is TRBJ1-3, with TRBD1 matching 10 bases. The germline CDR1 and CDR2 sequences are WNHNN and SYGVQD (reference sequence). Trimming took 6 bases from V and 2 from J; bases not matched to a gene: 1. This CDR3 has 14 amino acids. CDR3 sequence: CASSGTGAGNTIYF. The CDR3 DNA follows: TGCGCCAGCAGCGGGACAGGGGCTGGAAACACCATATATTTT.

In this sample, this clone turned up a few times. This CDR3 reads CASSQPGLAGWSYEQYF. DNA of the CDR3: TGTGCCAGCAGCCAACCGGGACTAGCGGGGTGGTCCTACGAGCAGTACTTC. The rearrangement links TRBV7-9 to TRBJ2-7, with 13 nucleotides matching TRBD2. CDR1 SEHNR and CDR2 FQNEAQ come from the germline V gene (reference sequence). J lost 1 base, V lost 5 bases, and 8 bases had no gene match. The CDR3 consists of 17 residues.

This clone was detected only once. The chain uses TRBV6-4 and TRBJ1-3; the D is unclear. Germline CDR1 is MRHNA and CDR2 is SNTAGT. The ends were cut back, 3 bases at V and 4 bases at J, with 7 bases in the middle. The CDR3 covers 13 residues. This CDR3 is CASSETAGNTIYF. The CDR3 DNA reads TGTGCCAGCAGTGAAACAGCCGGAAACACCATATATTTT.

The genes are TRBV2 and TRBJ1-6, with D perhaps TRBD1 (5 bases). V was pared by 6 bases and J by 8 bases, with 14 bases between. The CDR3 sequence is 14 residues long. CDR1 and CDR2 (germline): SNHLY, FYNNEI. In DNA form, the CDR3 reads TGTGCCAGCAGGAACCGTATAGGGGATTCACCCCTCCACTTT. Its translation: CASRNRIGDSPLHF.

The chain combines TRBV12-3 or TRBV12-4 with TRBJ2-2; no reliable D call. V lost 7 bases and J 2 bases, leaving 8 bases between the germline ends. This CDR3 comprises 13 residues. The CDR3 DNA reads as TGTGCCAGCACCTTTAGTAACACCGGGGAGCTGTTTTTT. This sequence encodes CASTFSNTGELFF.

The V call is TRBV30, the J call TRBJ1-5, with 7 bases aligning to TRBD1. The CDR3 is 14 amino acids. Germline values: CDR1 GTSNPN, CDR2 SVGIG (reference sequence). Trimming took 2 bases from V and 5 from J; bases not matched to a gene: 6. The DNA of the CDR3 is TGTGCCTGGAGTATAGGGGGCCCTTATCAGCCCCAGCATTTT. This codes for CAWSIGGPYQPQHF. Complete variable domain (other parts from reference TRBV30 and TRBJ1-5): SQTIHQWPATLVQPVGSPLSLECTVEGTSNPNLYWYRQAAGRGLQLLFYSVGIGQISSEVPQNLSASRPQDRQFILSSKKLLLSDSGFYLCAWSIGGPYQPQHFGDGTRLSIL.

The chain carries TRBV19 and TRBJ1-2; 9 positions match TRBD1. Germline lookup yields CDR1 LNHDA and CDR2 SQIVND (reference sequence). This CDR3 contains 15 residues. V was pared by 6 bases and J by 1 base, with 6 bases of the junction left unmatched. This chain's CDR3 is CASRQGAAFNYGYTF. The CDR3 DNA sequence: TGTGCCAGTAGACAGGGGGCGGCCTTTAACTATGGCTACACCTTC.

This chain joins TRBV11-3 and TRBJ2-2, with 15 bases aligning to TRBD2. CDR1 SGHNT and CDR2 YENEEA come from the germline V gene. The V and J ends lost 5 bases and 3 bases, in that order; junction bases with no gene match: 4. The CDR3 runs to 17 residues. CDR3 residues: CASSRGLAGGYTGELFF. The CDR3, as DNA: TGTGCCAGCAGCCGGGGACTAGCGGGGGGTTACACCGGGGAGCTGTTTTTT.

This clone showed up just a few times. V usage is TRBV18 and J usage is TRBJ2-4; tentative D call: TRBD2 (7 bases). The CDR3 is 16 amino acids. V lost 5 bases to trimming and J lost 0 bases, with 14 bases between them. CDR1 KGHSH and CDR2 LQKENI come from the germline V gene. This CDR3 reads CASSSTGRVAKNIQYF. CDR3 DNA sequence: TGTGCCAGCTCATCCACAGGGAGGGTAGCCAAAAACATTCAGTACTTC. The whole variable domain, remainder taken from reference TRBV18 and TRBJ2-4, is NAGVMQNPRHLVRRRGQEARLRCSPMKGHSHVYWYRQLPEEGLKFMVYLQKENIIDESGMPKERFSAEFPKEGPSILRIQQVVRGDSAAYFCASSSTGRVAKNIQYFGAGTRLSVL.

Worth noting for this clone: At the DNA level, this CDR3 is encoded by other sequences in the same sample as well. This chain connects TRBV29-1 to TRBJ1-1; no clear D gene. Germline lookup yields CDR1 SQVTM and CDR2 ANQGSEA. The V end was cut by 3 bases, the J end by 1 base, with 6 bases between. The CDR3 is made up of 12 amino acids. The CDR3 bases are TGCAGCGTTGATCGGGGGAACACTGAAGCTTTCTTT. Translated, it gives CSVDRGNTEAFF.

V is TRBV19 and J is TRBJ2-1; D gene ambiguous. The CDR3 spans 14 residues. CDR1 and CDR2 (germline): LNHDA, SQIVND (reference sequence). Trimming cost V 5 bases and J 0 bases, with 8 bases left between them. CDR3 sequence (DNA): TGTGCCAGTAGTGGCGACTCCTCCTACAATGAGCAGTTCTTC. This encodes CASSGDSSYNEQFF. The whole variable domain, filled in from reference TRBV19 and TRBJ2-1, reads DGGITQSPKYLFRKEGQNVTLSCEQNLNHDAMYWYRQDPGQGLRLIYYSQIVNDFQKGDIAEGYSVSREKKESFPLTVTSAQKNPTAFYLCASSGDSSYNEQFFGPGTRLTVL.

CDR3 sequence (DNA): TGTGCCAGCAGCGTAGGGACAGGGCGTGCAGATACGCAGTATTTT. This translates into CASSVGTGRADTQYF. This chain links TRBV9 with TRBJ2-3, with 8 bases lining up with TRBD1. This CDR3 comprises 15 residues. V shed 0 bases and J 4 bases; nucleotides not matched to a gene: 4. Germline V gives CDR1 SGDLS, CDR2 YYNGEE.

V gene TRBV27 combines with J gene TRBJ2-6, with 8 bases aligning to TRBD1. V shed 6 bases, J shed 3 bases, and the junction held 7 bases outside the gene matches. The V gene's germline CDR1 is MNHEY and CDR2 SMNVEV (reference sequence). The CDR3 loop spans 16 amino acids. The CDR3 loop is CASSPGQGFGANVLTF. The CDR3 DNA is TGTGCCAGCAGCCCTGGACAGGGATTTGGGGCCAACGTCCTGACTTTC.

This sequence joins TRBV7-3 and TRBJ2-3; 7 nucleotides match TRBD1. Trimming cost V 5 bases and J 2 bases; bases outside gene matches: 7. From germline, CDR1 is SGHTA and CDR2 FQGTGA. This CDR3 has 15 amino acids. Written as DNA, the CDR3 is TGTGCCAGCAGCCCCCAGGGGGTACCCACAGATACGCAGTATTTT. It specifies CASSPQGVPTDTQYF. The full variable domain, its missing parts supplied by reference TRBV7-3 and TRBJ2-3, is GAGVSQTPSNKVTEKGKYVELRCDPISGHTALYWYRQSLGQGPEFLIYFQGTGAADDSGLPNDRFFAVRPEGSVSTLKIQRTERGDSAVYLCASSPQGVPTDTQYFGPGTRLTVL.

Points on this clone: One end of the junction fails to match germline, which may point to a read error. This chain uses TRBV5-1 with TRBJ1-2; the D is unclear. CDR1 is SGHRS, CDR2 YFSETQ, per germline. CDR3 length equals 14 residues. CDR3 DNA sequence: TGCGCCAGCAGTTTGGGTGGAGGGCCCACGAACTACACCTTC. The encoded protein is CASSLGGGPTNYTF.

The V and J genes are TRBV5-1 and TRBJ2-1; 10 bases are a match to TRBD2. The V gene end was trimmed by 5 bases and the J gene end by 7 bases; junction bases not matched to a gene: 9. The CDR3 contains 15 residues. The germline V gene encodes CDR1 SGHRS and CDR2 YFSETQ. The chain's CDR3 is CASSSSGGASNEQFF. CDR3 sequence (DNA): TGCGCCAGCAGTTCAAGCGGGGGGGCCAGTAATGAGCAGTTCTTC.

The sample holds a few counts of this clone. The chain is built from TRBV5-1 and TRBJ2-5; TRBD2 matches 10 bases. Germline V gene sequence: CDR1 SGHRS, CDR2 YFSETQ. The CDR3 is 15 residues long. After removal of 0 bases from V and 4 bases from J, the junction contained 3 bases not matched to a gene. As DNA, the CDR3 is TGCGCCAGCAGCTTGGCAGCGGGGGGGCCAGAGACCCAGTACTTC. This codes for CASSLAAGGPETQYF.

The rearrangement uses TRBV9 and TRBJ2-1; 14 positions agree with TRBD2. Germline loops: CDR1 SGDLS, CDR2 YYNGEE. The CDR3 runs 16 residues. The V gene end was trimmed by 4 bases and the J gene end by 3 bases; junction bases not matched to a gene: 3. CDR3 region: CASSPTSGGGYNEQFF. The CDR3 bases are TGTGCCAGCAGCCCGACTAGCGGGGGGGGCTACAATGAGCAGTTCTTC.

J is TRBJ2-7 and V is TRBV6-1; tentatively, D is TRBD1 (6 bases). Trimming stripped 3 bases from V and 7 bases from J, with 25 bases between. CDR1 MNHNS and CDR2 SASEGT come from the germline V gene. The CDR3 is 17 amino acids. CDR3 region: CASSDLPYGQPLREQYF. The DNA of the CDR3 is TGTGCCAGCAGTGATCTTCCCTACGGACAGCCACTACGGGAGCAGTACTTC.

With regard to this clone: Because the CDR3's place on the DNA is in doubt, the DNA is left out and the CDR3 is given as listed by TCRdb. The chain recombines TRBV7-2 with TRBJ2-5; the DNA was not used to check the table's D call, TRBD1. CDR1 and CDR2 (germline): SGHTA, FQGNSA. A total of 15 residues make up the CDR3, ends included. CDR3 in amino acids: CASSPTVGQGAVPYF.